This T cell receptor beta chain was observed in a study of graft-versus-host responses after intestinal transplantation. The wider study: Induction with anti-thymocyte globulin, then tacrolimus and steroids for around three years, was given to all recipients.

About this clone itself: The antigen is undetermined.

This table comes from immunoSEQ multiplex PCR, and its TCRdb copy is limited to in-frame clones, with some not included. The sample contains over 10,000 clones, approximately 84% of which appear only once. The CDR3 has 15 amino acids. CDR1 is MNHEY and CDR2 is SMNVEV in the germline V gene (reference sequence). V lost 6 bases, J lost 3 bases, and 10 bases stayed unmatched. Points from the study as a whole: GvH clones were found in recipient marrow; some appeared first in ileum or blood. Peak circulating GvH clone levels tracked with early post-transplant HvG declines. Graft-versus-host to host-versus-graft clonal ratios in allografts were high in patients with graft-donor T cell macrochimerism.

J is TRBJ1-2 and V is TRBV27; 7 positions match TRBD1. Sequences were derived from PBMCs, sampled after intestinal transplantation. This receptor was obtained from a human patient who received an intestinal transplant, so some T cells may come from the graft donor. CDR3 protein: CASRRQGGADYGYTF. Here the CDR3 DNA reads TGTGCCAGCAGGCGCCAGGGGGGGGCGGACTATGGCTACACCTTC.